Described below is a single T cell receptor beta chain sequence and its context. The sample comes from a study of blood T cell repertoires in COVID-19. Study overall: From T cells, B-cell-depleted T cells, or PBMCs came the material, which was cDNA or gDNA.

Assay: immunoSEQ multiplex PCR; the TCRdb copy retains only in-frame clones and omits some. Altogether hundreds of thousands of clones are present, about 88% being singletons, with the ten largest covering about 1%. Germline CDR1 reads MNHEY; CDR2 reads SVGAGI. V shed 6 bases and J 0 bases; nucleotides not matched to a gene: 2. The CDR3 spans 13 residues. Enrolled during active infection, Seattle patients were then followed longitudinally. The TCR sequence derives from a man aged 18 to 30 with COVID-19, enrolled during active disease. The V and J genes are TRBV6-5 and TRBJ2-7; TRBD1 matches 7 bases. Sequences were obtained from peripheral blood. The CDR3 sequence: CASRAGGSYEQYF. The CDR3 nucleotides are TGTGCCAGCAGGGCAGGGGGCTCCTACGAGCAGTACTTC.